One sample yielded the 6 T cell receptor beta chains listed below, sequenced in a study of T cells in Graves' hyperthyroidism and ophthalmopathy. The source material, RNA transcripts, was used to amplify TCR beta CDR3 regions. The HTBI primer set drove a first-round RT-PCR of the TCR CDR3. MiXCR, run by TCRdb on the multiplex PCR reads, gives a single entry per CDR3 protein. The sample holds roughly 500,000 distinct CDR3 sequences, approximately 23% seen once. Material: blood. Every receptor here comes from a woman between 70 and 85 years old with Graves' ophthalmopathy.

This chain joins TRBV7-9 and TRBJ1-2; D perhaps matches TRBD1 (5 bases). Germline V gives CDR1 SEHNR, CDR2 FQNEAQ (reference sequence). Trimming pared 5 bases from V and 1 base from J, leaving 14 bases between. The CDR3 consists of 15 residues. The CDR3 DNA follows: TGTGCCAGCAGCCCCCAGGGTATTAGTAACTATGGCTACACCTTC. This gives the protein CASSPQGISNYGYTF.

This clonotype was picked up a small number of times. The chain joins TRBV7-2 to TRBJ1-5, with TRBD1 matching over 9 bases. V lost 3 bases, J lost 2 bases, and 8 bases stayed unmatched. The CDR3 covers 17 residues. Germline CDR1 is SGHTA and CDR2 is FQGNSA. CDR3 DNA: TGTGCCAGCAGCTTTTACCCGGGACAGGGTGGCAATCAGCCCCAGCATTTT. Translation: CASSFYPGQGGNQPQHF.

This clonotype has more than one count but fewer than ten. V and J are TRBV6-1 and TRBJ2-1; 7 nucleotides align to TRBD2. The CDR3 is made up of 15 amino acids. From germline, CDR1 is MNHNS and CDR2 SASEGT. Germline trimming cut 7 bases from V and 0 bases from J; bases unmatched to any gene: 6. CDR3 bases: TGTGCCAGCACCAAAGCGGGGACCTCCTACAATGAGCAGTTCTTC. Translation gives CASTKAGTSYNEQFF.

This clonotype was detected ten times or more. The J gene is TRBJ1-1, the V gene TRBV6-2 or TRBV6-3, with TRBD1 as a possible D gene (5 bases). V gave up 6 bases and J gave up 3 bases, with 14 bases separating them. The CDR3 runs 14 residues. Germline V gene lookup returns CDR1 MNHEY and CDR2 SVGEGT. This chain's CDR3 is CASSDRRGDTEAFF. For the CDR3, the DNA is TGTGCCAGCAGCGATCGACGGGGGGACACTGAAGCTTTCTTT.

Concerning this clonotype itself: At one boundary the junction diverges from the germline segment, which might be a read error. CDR3 nucleotide sequence: TGTGCCAGCAGTCGATCGACGTTGAATACTGAAGCTTTCTTT. It codes for CASSRSTLNTEAFF. The genes are TRBV3-1 and TRBJ1-1; D is undetermined. Germline CDR1 is LGHDT and CDR2 is YNNKEL (reference sequence). The CDR3 covers 14 residues.

The V gene is TRBV2, the J gene TRBJ2-2, with TRBD2 as a possible D gene (5 bases). V was clipped by 7 bases and J by 2 bases, with 11 bases between them. Germline lookup yields CDR1 SNHLY and CDR2 FYNNEI. The CDR3 runs 14 residues. The CDR3 DNA sequence: TGTGCCAGCACAGGACTCCGTAACACCGGGGAGCTGTTTTTT. This sequence encodes CASTGLRNTGELFF.